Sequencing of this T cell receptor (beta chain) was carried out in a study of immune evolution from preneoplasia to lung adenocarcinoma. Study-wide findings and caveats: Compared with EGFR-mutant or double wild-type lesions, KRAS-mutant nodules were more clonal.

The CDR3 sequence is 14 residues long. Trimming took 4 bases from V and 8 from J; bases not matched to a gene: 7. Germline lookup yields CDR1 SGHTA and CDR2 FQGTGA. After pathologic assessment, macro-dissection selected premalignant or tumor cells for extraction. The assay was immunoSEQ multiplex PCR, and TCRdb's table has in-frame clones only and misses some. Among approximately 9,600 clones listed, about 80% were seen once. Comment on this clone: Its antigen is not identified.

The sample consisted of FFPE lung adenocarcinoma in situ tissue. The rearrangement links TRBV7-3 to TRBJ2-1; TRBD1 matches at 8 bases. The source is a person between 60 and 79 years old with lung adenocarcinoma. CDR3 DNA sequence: TGTGCCAGCAGCTCCACAGGGACAGGCGATGAGCAGTTCTTC. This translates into CASSSTGTGDEQFF.